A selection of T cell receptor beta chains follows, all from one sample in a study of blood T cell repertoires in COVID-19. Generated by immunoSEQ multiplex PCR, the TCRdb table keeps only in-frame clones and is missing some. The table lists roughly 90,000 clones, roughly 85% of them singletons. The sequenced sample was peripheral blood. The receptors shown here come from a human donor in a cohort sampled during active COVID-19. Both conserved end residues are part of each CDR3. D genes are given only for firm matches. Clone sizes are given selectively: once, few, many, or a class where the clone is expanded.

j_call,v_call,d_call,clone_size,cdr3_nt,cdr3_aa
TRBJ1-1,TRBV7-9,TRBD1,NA,TGTGCCAGCAGTTCGGGACAGGGTGAAGCTTTCTTT,CASSSGQGEAFF
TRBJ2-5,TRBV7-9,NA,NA,TGTGCCAGCAGCTTAGTCGCGGGGACCGGGGGGACCCAGTACTTC,CASSLVAGTGGTQYF
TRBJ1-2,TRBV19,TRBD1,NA,TGTGCCAGTATCTCGAGGGGACAGGGGACAATCCATGGCTACACCTTC,CASISRGQGTIHGYTF
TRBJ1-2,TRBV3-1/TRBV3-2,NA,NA,TGTGCCAGCAGCCAAACGAACGGGGGCTACACCTTC,CASSQTNGGYTF
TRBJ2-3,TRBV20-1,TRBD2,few,TGCAGTGCTAGTTTGTTAGCGGGGGGGAGGACAGATACGCAGTATTTT,CSASLLAGGRTDTQYF
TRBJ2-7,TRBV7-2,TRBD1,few,TGTGCCAGCAGCTTTGACAGGGGGCGCGAGCAGTACTTC,CASSFDRGREQYF
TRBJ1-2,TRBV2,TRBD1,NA,TGTGCCAGCAGGGGACAGGGGGCAATCGGCTACACCTTC,CASRGQGAIGYTF
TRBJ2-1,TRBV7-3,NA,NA,TGTGCCAGCAGCCCTGAGCGAGCTTACAATGAGCAGTTCTTC,CASSPERAYNEQFF
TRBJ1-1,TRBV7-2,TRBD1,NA,TGTGCCAGCAGCTTAGTTCACAGGGGTAACACTGAAGCTTTCTTT,CASSLVHRGNTEAFF
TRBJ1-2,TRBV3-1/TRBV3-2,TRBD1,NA,TGTGCCAGCAGCCTAACAGGGGGTGAAACGTATGGCTACACCTTC,CASSLTGGETYGYTF
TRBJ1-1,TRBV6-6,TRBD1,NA,TGTGCCAGCAGAACCCTTACAGGGGCTCAGAACACTGAAGCTTTCTTT,CASRTLTGAQNTEAFF
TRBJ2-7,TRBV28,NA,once,TGTGCCAGTTTCGCCCCGGGGATGGGCTCCTACGAGCAGTACTTC,CASFAPGMGSYEQYF
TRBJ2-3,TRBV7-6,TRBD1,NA,TGTGCCAGCAGCTCCCAGACAGGGGGCATAGATACGCAGTATTTT,CASSSQTGGIDTQYF
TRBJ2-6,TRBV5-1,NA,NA,TGCGCCAGCAGCTTGCCGCAGGGTGCTGGGGCCAACGTCCTGACTTTC,CASSLPQGAGANVLTF
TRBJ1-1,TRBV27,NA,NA,TGTGCCAGCACCGTAACTGCTGGGAACACTGAAGCTTTCTTT,CASTVTAGNTEAFF
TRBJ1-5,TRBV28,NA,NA,TGTGCCAGCAACAGGGTTATTCAGCCCCAGCATTTT,CASNRVIQPQHF
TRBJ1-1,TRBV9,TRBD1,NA,TGTGCCAGCAGCGTCGGGGACAGTGGGGGGAACACTGAAGCTTTCTTT,CASSVGDSGGNTEAFF
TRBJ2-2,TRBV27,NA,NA,TGTGCCAGCAGTTCCGCGGGACAGAGGCCCCTGGCCCAACAAACCGGGGAGCTGTTTTTT,CASSSAGQRPLAQQTGELFF
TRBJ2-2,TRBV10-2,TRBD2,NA,TGCGCCAGCTGGGGACGTAGCGGGAGCGGCGGGGAGCTGTTTTTT,CASWGRSGSGGELFF
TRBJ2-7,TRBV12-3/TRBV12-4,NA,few,TGTGCCAGCACCCTCGGGGGTTTCGAGCAGTACTTC,CASTLGGFEQYF
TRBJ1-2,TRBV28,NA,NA,TGTGCCAGTACTTTTTTTCGTGGGCAGGGAAGGGGCTACACCTTC,CASTFFRGQGRGYTF
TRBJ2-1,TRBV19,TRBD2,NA,TGTGCCAGTAGTATCGGACTAGCGGGAGGTAATGAGCAGTTCTTC,CASSIGLAGGNEQFF
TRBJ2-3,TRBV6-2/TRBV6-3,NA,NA,TGTGCCAGCAGTTACGGGGCGACAATAGATACGCAGTATTTT,CASSYGATIDTQYF
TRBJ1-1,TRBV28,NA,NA,TGTGCCAGCAGTTTTAGCCGATCCGGGGGGTCTGAAGCTTTCTTT,CASSFSRSGGSEAFF
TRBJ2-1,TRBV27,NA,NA,TGTGCCAGCAGTTTATTCGCAGTGGCCCACTCCTACAATGAGCAGTTCTTC,CASSLFAVAHSYNEQFF
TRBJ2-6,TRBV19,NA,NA,TGTGCCAGTAGTATGCAGTTAGGACTTACCAGCTCTGGGGCCAACGTCCTGACTTTC,CASSMQLGLTSSGANVLTF
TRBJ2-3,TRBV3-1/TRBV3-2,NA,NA,TGTGCCAGCAGCCACAGAGAGCGAGATACGCAGTATTTT,CASSHRERDTQYF
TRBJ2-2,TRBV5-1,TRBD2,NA,TGCGCCAGCACCAGAACCGGGGGGGACACCGGGGAGCTGTTTTTT,CASTRTGGDTGELFF
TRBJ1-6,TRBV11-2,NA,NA,TGTGCCAGCAGGGCTGGGGGGGGCGGTTTGCATTCACCCCTCCACTTT,CASRAGGGGLHSPLHF
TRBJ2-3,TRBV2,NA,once,TGTGCCAGCAGTGAAGCCCCTACCGATACGCAGTATTTT,CASSEAPTDTQYF
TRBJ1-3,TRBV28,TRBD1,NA,TGTGCCAGCAGTCCGGGACAGGGGACTGGAAACACCATATATTTT,CASSPGQGTGNTIYF
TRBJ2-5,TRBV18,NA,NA,TGTGCCAGCTCACCGATGCTTGGTAGCTCAGAGACCCAGTACTTC,CASSPMLGSSETQYF
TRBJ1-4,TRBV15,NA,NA,TGTGCCACCAGCCGGGGGGACACCGGGACCCGGAGTGGTGAAAAACTGTTTTTT,CATSRGDTGTRSGEKLFF
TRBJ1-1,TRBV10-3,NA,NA,TGTGCCATCAGTGCGCCGGACAGAGGGAACACTGAAGCTTTCTTT,CAISAPDRGNTEAFF